This T cell receptor beta chain is from a study of identical twins. Findings and limits, study-wide: Conclusions leaned on cross-sectional statistical analysis and did not track the same donors over time. One should note that invariant MAIT and iNKT cells could partly confound zero-insertion analyses. Insertions ran lower in abundant cord blood beta clonotypes, though not in memory repertoires.

Template switching, a step in the protocol, added a universal primer site, and cDNA carried unique molecular identifiers. TCRdb itself ran the 5' RACE reads through MiXCR, one entry per CDR3 protein. The repertoire holds about 530,000 distinct CDR3 sequences, with 20% to 25% as singletons. With regard to this clonotype: Its antigen is unidentified.

V dropped 1 base and J dropped 8 bases, with 11 bases sitting between them. The CDR3 totals 13 residues. The germline V gene has CDR1 DFQATT and CDR2 SNEGSKA (reference sequence). The sample was also linked to a second study, of yellow fever vaccine responses in identical twins.

The sequence was collected from a woman aged 18-29 years in good health. The specimen was CD4+ T cells sorted from blood. The genes are TRBV20-1 and TRBJ1-4; D possibly corresponds to TRBD1 (6 bases). The CDR3 DNA reads as TGCAGTGCTAGAGCACAGGGCGGAGAAAAACTGTTTTTT. Translated: CSARAQGGEKLFF.